These T cell receptor beta chains were read from a single sample in a study of human T cells and chemical hapten exposure. MiXCR, run by TCRdb on the RACE reads, gives a single entry per CDR3 protein. In the table there are 300,000 to 450,000 distinct CDR3 sequences, about 5.1% of which are singletons. The input for sequencing was whole blood, taken in connection with sensitization to the hapten diphenylcyclopropenone (DPC). Source of these receptors: a woman in her fifties or sixties with alopecia areata. Some clones in this sample may be carry-over from other donors' samples. Both conserved end residues are part of each CDR3. Fields, in order: J gene, D gene, V gene, clone size, CDR3 protein, CDR3 DNA. A D gene is named only where the DNA matches it firmly. Rows give clone size only sometimes, using once, few, many, or a class for an expanded clone.

>TRBJ2-1|.|TRBV4-2|many
CASSQDAGRNEQFF
TGTGCCAGCAGCCAAGATGCGGGACGCAATGAGCAGTTCTTC
>TRBJ1-1|TRBD1|TRBV6-5|few
CASSPRQGLGGDTEAFF
TGTGCCAGCAGTCCACGACAGGGCCTGGGGGGGGACACTGAAGCTTTCTTT
>TRBJ1-5|.|TRBV10-2|many
CASSEPYQPQHF
TGCGCCAGCAGTGAGCCGTATCAGCCCCAGCATTTT
>TRBJ1-1|.|TRBV7-9|many
CASSLGIENTEAFF
TGTGCCAGCAGCTTAGGCATTGAAAACACTGAAGCTTTCTTT
>TRBJ2-6|.|TRBV28|many
CASSGPGSGANVLTF
TGTGCCAGCAGTGGGCCCGGCTCTGGGGCCAACGTCCTGACTTTC
>TRBJ1-6|TRBD1|TRBV3-1|.
CASSPTGGDYNSPLHF
TGTGCCAGCAGCCCGACAGGGGGCGACTATAATTCACCCCTCCACTTT
>TRBJ1-4|TRBD1|TRBV24-1|many
CATSDPTGPTEKLFF
TGTGCCACCAGTGATCCGACAGGGCCGACTGAAAAACTGTTTTTT
>TRBJ2-7|.|TRBV20-1|many
CSASGTRLGQYF
TGCAGTGCTAGCGGGACGCGCCTGGGGCAGTACTTC
>TRBJ2-3|TRBD2|TRBV20-1|few
CSAVMREGTDTQYF
TGCAGTGCCGTCATGCGGGAGGGGACAGATACGCAGTATTTT
>TRBJ1-2|TRBD1|TRBV27|many
CASSFDREWHGYTF
TGTGCCAGCAGTTTTGACAGGGAGTGGCATGGCTACACCTTC
>TRBJ2-3|TRBD1|TRBV9|many
CASSPLGTGGASTDTQYF
TGTGCCAGCAGCCCGCTAGGGACAGGGGGCGCGAGCACAGATACGCAGTATTTT
>TRBJ2-5|TRBD2|TRBV6-1|.
CASSDRLAGIETQYF
TGTGCCAGCAGTGATCGACTAGCGGGAATAGAGACCCAGTACTTC
>TRBJ1-1|.|TRBV18|.
CASSPLGDTEAFF
TGTGCCAGCTCACCACTGGGGGACACTGAAGCTTTCTTT
>TRBJ1-2|TRBD1|TRBV20-1|many
CSAVYDRDGYTF
TGCAGTGCTGTCTACGACAGGGACGGCTACACCTTC
>TRBJ2-5|.|TRBV5-1|many
CASSGGTFIQETQYF
TGCGCCAGCAGCGGGGGGACTTTCATCCAAGAGACCCAGTACTTC
>TRBJ2-1|.|TRBV7-9|few
CASAGPSYNEQFF
TGTGCCAGCGCCGGGCCTTCCTACAATGAGCAGTTCTTC
>TRBJ2-3|.|TRBV24-1|.
CATGGTGFTDTQYF
TGTGCCACCGGCGGCACAGGGTTTACAGATACGCAGTATTTT
>TRBJ2-3|TRBD2|TRBV4-3|many
CASSQERSGGSTQYF
TGCGCCAGCAGCCAAGAGCGTAGCGGGGGCTCGACGCAGTATTTT
>TRBJ1-6|.|TRBV27|few
CASTGRANSPLHF
TGTGCCAGCACAGGCAGGGCTAATTCACCCCTCCACTTT
>TRBJ2-5|TRBD2|TRBV27|.
CASSSAGGGIGRETQYF
TGTGCCAGCAGTTCGGCGGGAGGAGGAATTGGTAGGGAGACCCAGTACTTC
>TRBJ1-1|.|TRBV30|.
CAWSIEEDTEAFF
TGTGCCTGGAGCATTGAGGAGGACACTGAAGCTTTCTTT
>TRBJ2-1|.|TRBV7-2|many
CASSPGLSSGEQFF
TGTGCCAGCAGCCCGGGACTGAGCAGCGGGGAGCAGTTCTTC
>TRBJ2-7|.|TRBV12-3/TRBV12-4|.
CASSLGSLDEQYF
TGTGCCAGCAGTTTAGGCAGCCTTGACGAGCAGTACTTC
>TRBJ2-7|.|TRBV14|few
CASSLSQGSEQYF
TGTGCCAGCAGCCTCTCACAGGGATCCGAGCAGTACTTC
>TRBJ1-6|TRBD1|TRBV6-1|.
CASIPTGALGSPLHF
TGTGCCAGCATTCCGACAGGGGCGTTGGGTTCACCCCTCCACTTT
>TRBJ1-2|.|TRBV7-8|medium-sized
CASSLFVFEAHGYTF
TGTGCCAGCAGCTTATTCGTGTTTGAGGCCCATGGCTACACCTTC
>TRBJ2-2|.|TRBV5-1|many
CASSLRQSNTGELFF
TGCGCCAGCAGCTTAAGGCAGTCGAACACCGGGGAGCTGTTTTTT
>TRBJ1-6|.|TRBV20-1|many
CSARGGGAFYNSPLHF
TGCAGTGCTAGAGGAGGCGGGGCGTTCTATAATTCACCCCTCCACTTT
>TRBJ2-6|TRBD1|TRBV5-1|few
CASSLFPGQGVSGANVLTF
TGCGCCAGCAGCTTGTTTCCCGGACAGGGAGTATCTGGGGCCAACGTCCTGACTTTC
>TRBJ2-7|.|TRBV28|few
CASSTSTGIRPYEQYF
TGTGCCAGCAGTACCTCTACAGGGATCCGTCCCTACGAGCAGTACTTC
>TRBJ1-4|.|TRBV28|few
CASRPLGEKLFF
TGTGCCAGCAGACCCCTGGGGGAAAAACTGTTTTTT
>TRBJ1-5|TRBD1|TRBV2|.
CASSWTGRQPQHF
TGTGCCAGCAGTTGGACAGGTCGTCAGCCCCAGCATTTT
>TRBJ2-7|TRBD2|TRBV7-8|few
CASSLELNLAGGAEQYF
TGTGCCAGCAGCTTAGAGCTGAACTTAGCGGGGGGGGCCGAGCAGTACTTC
>TRBJ2-1|.|TRBV5-6|many
CASSPRSGNEQFF
TGTGCCAGCAGCCCACGGTCAGGGAATGAGCAGTTCTTC
>TRBJ1-2|.|TRBV20-1|few
CSAYSWIGNYGYTF
TGCAGTGCTTATTCGTGGATCGGTAACTATGGCTACACCTTC
>TRBJ2-7|.|TRBV27|many
CASRPSGPYEQYF
TGTGCCAGCCGCCCGTCGGGCCCCTACGAGCAGTACTTC
>TRBJ1-3|.|TRBV3-1|many
CASSQLQGVSGNTIYF
TGTGCCAGCAGCCAATTACAGGGAGTAAGTGGAAACACCATATATTTT
>TRBJ1-5|.|TRBV6-6|few
CASSYSDQPQHF
TGTGCCAGCAGTTACTCGGACCAGCCCCAGCATTTT
>TRBJ1-2|TRBD1|TRBV7-3|many
CASSSGTGTGYTF
TGTGCCAGCAGCTCCGGGACAGGGACTGGCTACACCTTC
>TRBJ1-6|.|TRBV3-1|many
CASSQVGFPPLHF
TGTGCCAGCAGCCAAGTGGGTTTTCCACCCCTCCACTTT
>TRBJ2-4|.|TRBV7-2|few
CASSQTGNIQYF
TGTGCCAGCAGCCAAACGGGGAACATTCAGTACTTC
>TRBJ1-1|.|TRBV20-1|.
CSARGEGREYTEAFF
TGCAGTGCTAGAGGGGAGGGTAGAGAGTACACTGAAGCTTTCTTT
>TRBJ1-1|.|TRBV18|.
CASSKTGPDTEAFF
TGTGCCAGCTCAAAAACAGGTCCCGACACTGAAGCTTTCTTT
>TRBJ1-2|.|TRBV29-1|many
CSVEQGSSGYTF
TGCAGCGTTGAACAGGGGTCAAGCGGCTACACCTTC
>TRBJ1-3|.|TRBV4-2|few
CASSQAGLENTIYF
TGTGCCAGCAGCCAAGCGGGACTCGAAAACACCATATATTTT
>TRBJ2-2|.|TRBV11-2|.
CASSLGPTPPTGELFF
TGTGCCAGCAGCTTAGGGCCCACCCCGCCGACCGGGGAGCTGTTTTTT
>TRBJ1-4|.|TRBV7-9|many
CASSFRGNGLFF
TGTGCCAGCAGCTTTAGGGGGAATGGACTGTTTTTT
>TRBJ2-7|.|TRBV11-2|few
CASSLPQGKGSIEQYF
TGTGCCAGCAGCTTGCCCCAGGGTAAGGGGTCCATCGAGCAGTACTTC
>TRBJ2-1|.|TRBV30|few
CAWSLDSLKAEQFF
TGTGCCTGGAGTTTAGACTCCCTCAAGGCTGAGCAGTTCTTC
>TRBJ1-5|.|TRBV7-8|many
CASNQGSNQPQHF
TGTGCCAGCAACCAAGGGAGCAATCAGCCCCAGCATTTT